These T cell receptor beta chains were read from a single sample in a study of blood T cell repertoires in COVID-19. Clones were sequenced by immunoSEQ multiplex PCR, and TCRdb holds only the in-frame ones, with some missing. The data show around 220,000 clones, under 90% seen once. Sample: peripheral blood. The receptor set was obtained from a man aged 50-59 years with acute or convalescent COVID-19. The CDR3 runs from the conserved cysteine through the conserved F or W. D genes are given only for firm matches. Clone size is shown for a subset of rows, as once, few, many or a class of expanded clone.

D | J | V | size | DNA | CDR3
. | TRBJ2-1 | TRBV7-8 | . | TGTGCCAGCAGCCCCCTCGGGGGAGGTGCCTACAATGAGCAGTTCTTC | CASSPLGGGAYNEQFF
. | TRBJ2-7 | TRBV10-3 | . | TGTGCCATCACCGAGGACAACTCCTACGAGCAGTACTTC | CAITEDNSYEQYF
. | TRBJ1-1 | TRBV4-1 | . | TGCGCCAGCAGCCAAGAACATATTCGGGACACTGAAGCTTTCTTT | CASSQEHIRDTEAFF
TRBD1 | TRBJ1-2 | TRBV6-1 | . | TGTGCCAGCAGTGGTAGTGGGACAGGAGAAGACTATGGCTACACCTTC | CASSGSGTGEDYGYTF
TRBD1 | TRBJ1-2 | TRBV2 | . | TGTGCCAGCAGCCGACAGGGGGCTCAGGGCTACACCTTC | CASSRQGAQGYTF
. | TRBJ2-5 | TRBV6-4 | . | TGTGCCAGCAGTGTCGGTTCCACAGGGAAAGAGACCCAGTACTTC | CASSVGSTGKETQYF
. | TRBJ1-5 | TRBV18 | . | TGTGCCAGCTCACCCAGGGGTGGGGCGGATAGCAATCAGCCCCAGCATTTT | CASSPRGGADSNQPQHF
. | TRBJ1-3 | TRBV7-7 | . | TGTGCCAGCAGCTTAGGCGGGAGCTCTGGAAACACCATATATTTT | CASSLGGSSGNTIYF
. | TRBJ1-1 | TRBV2 | . | TGTGCCAGCAGTCGTGACAGGAACACTGAAGCTTTCTTT | CASSRDRNTEAFF
. | TRBJ1-1 | TRBV20-1 | . | TGCAGTGCTAGTATTCCCGTCGCGGGAAGGTTTGAAGCTTTCTTT | CSASIPVAGRFEAFF
. | TRBJ2-3 | TRBV6-6 | few | TGTGCCAGCAGTCCCGCAGATACGCAGTATTTT | CASSPADTQYF
TRBD1 | TRBJ2-7 | TRBV7-9 | . | TGTGCCAGCAGCTTAACACAGGGGGCAAGCGAGCAGTACTTC | CASSLTQGASEQYF
. | TRBJ2-5 | TRBV7-2 | few | TGTGCCAGTCTCAACTACCCCCAAGAGACCCAGTACTTC | CASLNYPQETQYF
. | TRBJ1-6 | TRBV7-2 | few | TGTGCCAGCAGCAGATCATACAGGGCCAGAGGCGTCTCACCCCTCCACTTT | CASSRSYRARGVSPLHF
. | TRBJ2-7 | TRBV19 | . | TGTGCCAGTGGACTAAATTGGTTACAGGACGAGCAGTACTTC | CASGLNWLQDEQYF
. | TRBJ2-3 | TRBV11-3 | . | TGTGCCAGCAGCTTAAACGGGGATAGGACAGATACGCAGTATTTT | CASSLNGDRTDTQYF
. | TRBJ1-1 | TRBV29-1 | . | TGCAGCGCAAACATAGGGGGAGTAGTAGCTTTCTTT | CSANIGGVVAFF
. | TRBJ2-7 | TRBV5-7 | . | TGTGCCAGCAGCTGGCACAGGGACTCCTACGAGCAGTACTTC | CASSWHRDSYEQYF
. | TRBJ1-5 | TRBV6-5 | once | TGTGCCAGCAGGCCGGAGGGGCGCGGGTTGCAGCCCCAGCATTTT | CASRPEGRGLQPQHF
TRBD2 | TRBJ2-3 | TRBV28 | . | TGTGCCAGCAGTTTGGGAGGGGTGGTAGATACGCAGTATTTT | CASSLGGVVDTQYF
TRBD1 | TRBJ2-1 | TRBV7-2 | once | TGTGCCAGCAGCTTAGGACAGGGTTCCGTATACAATGAGCAGTTCTTC | CASSLGQGSVYNEQFF
. | TRBJ2-1 | TRBV5-4 | once | TGTGCCAGCAGCTTGGCGGGCGGGAATAACAATGAGCAGTTCTTC | CASSLAGGNNNEQFF
. | TRBJ1-5 | TRBV5-1 | . | TGCGCCAGCAGCGCCGGACAAAAAGATCAGCCCCAGCATTTT | CASSAGQKDQPQHF
TRBD1 | TRBJ2-1 | TRBV9 | . | TGTGCCAGCAGCGTAGACGGGACAGGGCAGAGTGAGCAGTTCTTC | CASSVDGTGQSEQFF
TRBD1 | TRBJ1-2 | TRBV9 | . | TGTGCCAGCAGGGGACAGCTAAAGTTAGCTAACTATGGCTACACCTTC | CASRGQLKLANYGYTF
TRBD2 | TRBJ2-3 | TRBV19 | once | TGTGCCAGTAGTATGGGATCAGCGGGGGTTTTCGATACGCAGTATTTT | CASSMGSAGVFDTQYF
. | TRBJ1-1 | TRBV3-1/TRBV3-2 | . | TGTGCCAGCAGCAGATACAGGGCAACAAACACTGAAGCTTTCTTT | CASSRYRATNTEAFF
TRBD1 | TRBJ1-1 | TRBV30 | . | TGTGCCTGGAGGACAGGGGGCTTCGCTGAAGCTTTCTTT | CAWRTGGFAEAFF
. | TRBJ2-6 | TRBV18 | . | TGTGCCAGCTCACCACCTTTCGGAGACTCTGGGGCCAACGTCCTGACTTTC | CASSPPFGDSGANVLTF
. | TRBJ1-3 | TRBV2 | few | TGTGCCAGCAGACCAACAGGGCCCGGAAACACCATATATTTT | CASRPTGPGNTIYF
. | TRBJ1-4 | TRBV6-1 | . | TGTGCCAGCAGTGATCAGGCGGGGTATGGGGAAAAACTGTTTTTT | CASSDQAGYGEKLFF
. | TRBJ2-5 | TRBV7-9 | . | TGTGCCAGCAGCTTAGGCCTTGGGGCAGCCCAAGAGACCCAGTACTTC | CASSLGLGAAQETQYF
. | TRBJ1-5 | TRBV10-3 | . | TGTGCCATCAGGGACGGTGGGGGGAATCAGCCCCAGCATTTT | CAIRDGGGNQPQHF
. | TRBJ2-7 | TRBV7-2 | few | TGTGCCAGCAGCTTAGCGGTACAGGTTGCTCGGGAGCAGTACTTC | CASSLAVQVAREQYF
TRBD1 | TRBJ1-1 | TRBV10-2 | . | TGCGCCAGCAGTGACAATACCGACAGGGCGGCGGAAGCTTTCTTT | CASSDNTDRAAEAFF
TRBD2 | TRBJ2-1 | TRBV7-7 | . | TGTGCCAGCAGCCGACTAGCGGGGGCACATTCCTACAATGAGCAGTTCTTC | CASSRLAGAHSYNEQFF
. | TRBJ1-2 | TRBV10-3 | . | TGTGCCATCAGTGAAAGCTCCGGGGCAGGGGCATATGGCTACACCTTC | CAISESSGAGAYGYTF
TRBD1 | TRBJ2-1 | TRBV19 | . | TGTGCCAGTACCGTCGGGACAGCCTACAATGAGCAGTTCTTC | CASTVGTAYNEQFF
TRBD1 | TRBJ1-4 | TRBV5-1 | once | TGCGCCAGCAGCTTGCAGGGGGCAAATGAAAAACTGTTTTTT | CASSLQGANEKLFF
. | TRBJ2-2 | TRBV7-9 | once | TGTGCCAGCAGCTCCCTGACAGGGAGGCCCGGGGAGCTGTTTTTT | CASSSLTGRPGELFF
. | TRBJ2-7 | TRBV11-2 | . | TGTGCCAGCAGCACCCGGCCCCGGGGGTTCGACGAGCAGTACTTC | CASSTRPRGFDEQYF
TRBD2 | TRBJ2-7 | TRBV6-1 | once | TGTGCCACCCGAGCGCTAGCGGTTCGGAACGAGCAGTACTTC | CATRALAVRNEQYF
TRBD2 | TRBJ2-2 | TRBV11-3 | few | TGTGCCAGCAGCTTAGCGGGGGGGAGCACCGGGGAGCTGTTTTTT | CASSLAGGSTGELFF
. | TRBJ1-6 | TRBV5-1 | . | TGCGCCAGCAGCTCTCAGGGATTAGGAAGTAATTCACCCCTCCACTTT | CASSSQGLGSNSPLHF
. | TRBJ2-3 | TRBV19 | . | TGTGCCAGTAGTAAACAGGGATTGGGCACAGATACGCAGTATTTT | CASSKQGLGTDTQYF
TRBD1 | TRBJ2-5 | TRBV11-1 | . | TGTGCCAGCAGCATAAACAGGGGGCAAGAGACCCAGTACTTC | CASSINRGQETQYF
. | TRBJ2-3 | TRBV6-6 | . | TGTGCCAGCAGTTACTCCCGGGGAAGCACAGATACGCAGTATTTT | CASSYSRGSTDTQYF
TRBD1 | TRBJ1-4 | TRBV6-5 | . | TGTGCCAGCAGTTACTTCGGGACAGTTAATGAAAAACTGTTTTTT | CASSYFGTVNEKLFF
. | TRBJ2-7 | TRBV7-2 | . | TGTGCCAGCAGCTTAGACACGGGGAGGGAGCAGTACTTC | CASSLDTGREQYF
TRBD1 | TRBJ1-3 | TRBV18 | once | TGTGCCAGCGTGGACAGGGCTACTACTGGAAACACCATATATTTT | CASVDRATTGNTIYF
. | TRBJ1-5 | TRBV5-1 | . | TGCGCCAGCAGCTTGGGACAGTCTAGCAATCAGCCCCAGCATTTT | CASSLGQSSNQPQHF
. | TRBJ1-5 | TRBV6-5 | . | TGTGCCAGCAGTTACTCGACAGGTTTACAGCCCCAGCATTTT | CASSYSTGLQPQHF
. | TRBJ1-2 | TRBV5-4 | . | TGTGCCAGCAGCTTGGATGGCAGGGGTTATGGCTACACCTTC | CASSLDGRGYGYTF
. | TRBJ1-1 | TRBV10-3 | . | TGTGCCATCAGTGAGTCTGACCGGAGGAACACTGAAGCTTTCTTT | CAISESDRRNTEAFF
. | TRBJ1-2 | TRBV11-2 | . | TGTGCCAGCAGCTTAGTCTCTCTAGGCTACACCTTC | CASSLVSLGYTF
TRBD2 | TRBJ2-5 | TRBV9 | . | TGTGCCAGCAGCGTAGGGGGAGGGAGGCCAGAGACCCAGTACTTC | CASSVGGGRPETQYF